This TCR beta chain is from a study of shared clonotypes between healthy human individuals. Study-wide context: The donors, two women and three men, were aged 18 to 49.

Germline assignment: CDR1 SGHRS and CDR2 YFSETQ. The CDR3 runs to 13 residues. Losses at the gene ends were 5 bases for V and 4 bases for J; bases not matched to a gene: 5. Method: immunoSEQ multiplex PCR; TCRdb's copy keeps in-frame clones and lacks some. The data show 1 million to 1.3 million clones, about 84% seen once. The clonotype originates from a man in his late teens or twenties in good health. Some clones in this sample may be carry-over from other donors' samples. This chain connects TRBV5-1 to TRBJ2-7; 8 nucleotides align to TRBD1. Sequenced sample: memory CD4+ T cells from PBMCs. This sample's subset: CD45RA-negative fraction. Here the CDR3 reads CASRGGQGYEQYF. In nucleotides, the CDR3 is TGCGCCAGCAGAGGCGGACAGGGTTACGAGCAGTACTTC.